Below, 23 T cell receptor beta chains from the same sample are listed, as sequenced in a study of Graves' ophthalmopathy and Graves' hyperthyroidism. Amplification from RNA transcripts yielded the TCR beta CDR3 regions. HTBI-primed RT-PCR formed the first round, and a multiplex PCR formed the second. TCRdb processed the multiplex PCR reads anew with MiXCR; each CDR3 protein has one entry. The repertoire has a few hundred thousand distinct CDR3 sequences, under 45% of them found once; the top ten carry about 4.2%. The material sequenced was peripheral blood or thyroid tissue (not recorded which). These receptors all come from an adult man with Graves' hyperthyroidism.

This clonotype was observed at least ten times. The rearrangement uses TRBV9 and TRBJ1-6; 7 bases agree with TRBD1. Trimming cost V 4 bases and J 5 bases; bases outside gene matches: 6. Germline V gene data show CDR1 as SGDLS and CDR2 as YYNGEE. The CDR3 has 15 amino acids. This CDR3 reads CASSTTGTDNSPLHF. CDR3 DNA sequence: TGTGCCAGCAGCACCACCGGGACAGATAATTCACCCCTCCACTTT.

There are many counts of this clonotype. The chain links TRBV11-2 to TRBJ2-7; D is uncertain. The V gene's germline CDR1 is SGHAT and CDR2 FQNNGV. The CDR3 has 13 residues. With 1 base removed from V and 5 bases from J, the gap between germline ends came to 9 bases. The CDR3 sequence: CASSLVVADEQYF. CDR3 sequence (DNA): TGTGCCAGCAGCTTAGTGGTGGCTGACGAGCAGTACTTC.

In DNA, the CDR3 is TGTGCCAGCAGTCAGACAGGGGGCGGGATAGGCTCTGGGGCCAACGTCCTGACTTTC. Protein product: CASSQTGGGIGSGANVLTF. V and J are TRBV25-1 and TRBJ2-6; TRBD1 matches at 10 bases. V lost 5 bases to trimming and J lost 0 bases; unmatched junction nucleotides: 10. The CDR3 sequence is 19 residues long. The germline V gene encodes CDR1 MGHDK and CDR2 SYGVNS.

The rearrangement uses TRBV29-1 and TRBJ1-2, with D unresolved. Trimming stripped 8 bases from V and 7 bases from J, with 14 bases between. The CDR3 extends over 11 amino acids. Germline V CDR1 and CDR2: SQVTM, ANQGSEA. The CDR3, as DNA: TGCAGCTTTAGCCCTGACGGTGGCTACACCTTC. Its protein is CSFSPDGGYTF.

This chain uses TRBV5-6 with TRBJ2-7; TRBD1 is a possible D gene (5 bases). V lost 4 bases and J 6 bases, leaving 14 bases between the germline ends. The CDR3 consists of 13 residues. CDR1 SGHDT and CDR2 YYEEEE come from the germline V gene. Written as DNA, the CDR3 is TGTGCCAGCAGCGCCTATCAGGGCGGCGAGCAGTACTTC. It translates to CASSAYQGGEQYF.

In its sample, this clonotype was seen a few times. This chain links TRBV13 with TRBJ2-5, with D hard to call. Trimming cost V 3 bases and J 3 bases, with 20 bases left between them. The length of the CDR3 is 17 residues. CDR1 and CDR2 (germline): PRHDT, FYEKMQ (reference sequence). The DNA for the CDR3 is TGTGCCAGCAGCTTTTATTTCCCTACCACCCTTAAAGAGACCCAGTACTTC. This codes for CASSFYFPTTLKETQYF.

This clonotype was detected a few times. The chain combines TRBV28 with TRBJ2-7, with a tentative D call TRBD1 (6 bases). This CDR3 comprises 14 residues. Germline CDR1 and CDR2: MDHEN and SYDVKM. V was trimmed by 1 base and J by 4 bases, leaving 11 bases between them. CDR3 DNA sequence: TGTGCCAGCAGTTTATTCGACAGGAATTACGAGCAGTACTTC. Its protein is CASSLFDRNYEQYF.

In this sample, this clonotype turned up a few times. The V and J genes are TRBV6-6 and TRBJ2-7, with TRBD1 matching over 9 bases. J gave up 3 bases and V 5 bases, and 17 bases lay outside the gene matches. The CDR3 is made up of 18 amino acids. The germline gives CDR1 MNHNY, CDR2 SVGAGI (reference sequence). CDR3 DNA: TGTGCCAGCAGTCGACCAACGATACAGGGGGCGGGAAACTACGAGCAGTACTTC. Translation gives CASSRPTIQGAGNYEQYF.

V and J are TRBV7-2 and TRBJ2-7; 11 bases match TRBD1. Judging by the DNA end, TRBJ2-5 fits better; the J call may be wrong. The CDR3 contains 17 residues. Germline assignment: CDR1 SGHTA and CDR2 FQGNSA. CDR3 bases: TGTGCCAGCAGCCAGGGACAGGGGGTAGGGGCCCAAGAGACCCAGTACTTC. Protein: CASSQGQGVGAQETQYF.

V is TRBV30 and J is TRBJ2-2; 7 bases are a match to TRBD1. V shed 5 bases and J 6 bases; nucleotides not matched to a gene: 6. The CDR3 runs to 13 residues. CDR1 is GTSNPN and CDR2 is SVGIG in the germline V gene (reference sequence). The CDR3 nucleotides are TGTGCCTGGGGGAGACAGGGTGCCGGGGAGCTGTTTTTT. Translation: CAWGRQGAGELFF.

This clonotype was recorded many times. The chain links TRBV12-5 to TRBJ2-2; D is uncertain. CDR1 is LGHNT, CDR2 FRNRAP, per germline. The CDR3 covers 13 residues. V dropped 5 bases and J dropped 6 bases, with 10 bases sitting between them. The CDR3 sequence: CASGDRLAGELFF. The CDR3 DNA reads TGTGCTAGTGGTGACCGCTTGGCCGGGGAGCTGTTTTTT.

Details on this clonotype: The junction shows a germline mismatch at one end, possibly a read error. V is TRBV10-3 and J is TRBJ1-2, with 8 bases fitting TRBD1. The CDR3 sequence is 17 residues long. Looked up from germline, CDR1 is ENHRY and CDR2 is SYGVKD. CDR3 amino acids: CASSALLGQVANYGYTF. In DNA form, the CDR3 reads TGTGCCAGCAGTGCGCTTCTGGGACAGGTAGCTAACTATGGCTACACCTTC.

This clonotype was detected ten times or more. V gene TRBV15 combines with J gene TRBJ2-7; D perhaps matches TRBD1 (5 bases). V lost 0 bases and J lost 3, with 9 bases in between. The CDR3 extends over 14 amino acids. Germline lookup yields CDR1 LNHNV and CDR2 YYDKDF (reference sequence). CDR3 coding DNA: TGTGCCACCAGCAGAGATGGGCAGGGCTACGAGCAGTACTTC. It translates to CATSRDGQGYEQYF. Full variable domain (outside the CDR3, taken from reference TRBV15 and TRBJ2-7): DAMVIQNPRYQVTQFGKPVTLSCSQTLNHNVMYWYQQKSSQAPKLLFHYYDKDFNNEADTPDNFQSRRPNTSFCFLDIRSPGLGDTAMYLCATSRDGQGYEQYFGPGTRLTVT.

As for this clonotype: The junction departs from germline at one end; a sequencing error may be responsible. J is TRBJ2-6 and V is TRBV2; TRBD2 agrees at 8 bases. CDR3 length equals 13 residues. Germline V lookup: CDR1 SNHLY, CDR2 FYNNEI. The CDR3 is CASRLRAGGTEAF. The CDR3 DNA reads as TGTGCCAGCAGACTCAGGGCGGGGGGCACTGAAGCTTTC.

To note about this clonotype: A read error is likely, as this CDR3 ends without the conserved phenylalanine or tryptophan. V and J are TRBV7-4 and TRBJ2-7; possibly TRBD2 for D (5 bases). CDR1 and CDR2 from the germline V gene are SGHVT and SQSDAQ. V dropped 5 bases and J dropped 7 bases, with 18 bases sitting between them. The CDR3 extends over 14 amino acids. The CDR3 bases are TGTGCCAGCAGCCAAAATCGGGGAAGGGTGGAGCAGTACCTC. This encodes CASSQNRGRVEQYL.

J is TRBJ2-6 and V is TRBV20-1; the match to TRBD1 covers 10 bases. The germline gives CDR1 DFQATT, CDR2 SNEGSKA (reference sequence). There are 17 residues in the CDR3. V lost 3 bases, J lost 2 bases, and 7 bases stayed unmatched. As DNA, the CDR3 is TGCAGTGCTAGGGCCGGGACAGGGGAACCTGGGGCCAACGTCCTGACTTTC. It is translated as CSARAGTGEPGANVLTF.

This clonotype has ten or more counts. CDR3: CSVSGQGLVALHF. The CDR3 DNA reads as TGCAGCGTATCAGGACAGGGACTCGTGGCCCTCCACTTT. The chain links TRBV20-1 to TRBJ1-6; 8 nucleotides line up with TRBD1. CDR3 length equals 13 residues. From germline, CDR1 is DFQATT and CDR2 SNEGSKA (reference sequence).

This clonotype showed up many times. This chain connects TRBV25-1 to TRBJ1-6, with no clear D. The V gene's germline CDR1 is MGHDK and CDR2 SYGVNS. The germline V and J ends were trimmed by 2 bases and 4 bases, with 9 bases remaining between them. The CDR3 consists of 15 residues. As DNA, the CDR3 is TGTGCCAGCAGTGAAGAAGATGTTTATAATTCACCCCTCCACTTT. It codes for CASSEEDVYNSPLHF.

On this clonotype: A read error may be the cause here, since a much bigger clone is one base away. CDR3 in amino acids: CAGTLGQATNEKLFF. The CDR3 DNA reads TGTGCCGGCACCCTGGGACAGGCAACTAATGAAAAACTGTTTTTT. The chain employs TRBV12-3 or TRBV12-4 and TRBJ1-4; TRBD1 aligns across 8 bases. This CDR3 is built from 15 residues. The J segment lost 0 bases and the V segment lost 11 bases, leaving 8 bases of the junction unmatched.

The rearrangement joins TRBV20-1 to TRBJ1-5; D remains ambiguous. The CDR3 spans 13 residues. V shed 1 base and J shed 4 bases, with 8 bases lying between them. The germline gives CDR1 DFQATT, CDR2 SNEGSKA (reference sequence). As DNA, the CDR3 is TGCAGTGCTAGAGTTCCGGGGAATCAGCCCCAGCATTTT. Its translation: CSARVPGNQPQHF.

With respect to this clonotype: This may come from a read error, since a much larger clone is one base off. The chain links TRBV20-1 to TRBJ2-7; weak D call: TRBD1 (5 bases). The CDR3 length is 16 residues. Germline-derived CDR1 and CDR2 are DFQATT and SNEGSKA (reference sequence). Trimming shortened V by 0 bases and J by 2 bases, and 17 bases separated the two germline ends. The CDR3 DNA follows: TGCAGTGCTAGAGATCATAAGGGGCTCCCCGCCTACGAGCAGTACTTC. As protein: CSARDHKGLPAYEQYF.

This clonotype was recorded at least ten times. The chain recombines TRBV4-2 with TRBJ1-2; D not resolved. This CDR3 is 15 amino acids long. Trimming stripped 0 bases from V and 7 bases from J, with 15 bases between. The germline gives CDR1 LGHNA, CDR2 YNFKEQ. CDR3 protein: CASSQDWTEAPGYTF. Here the CDR3 DNA reads TGTGCCAGCAGCCAAGATTGGACGGAGGCCCCTGGCTACACCTTC.

This clonotype was counted at least ten times. V gene TRBV5-1 combines with J gene TRBJ1-3, with D unresolved. CDR3 length: 14 amino acids. V was cut by 1 base and J by 4 bases, with 9 bases left in between. The germline CDR1 and CDR2 sequences are SGHRS and YFSETQ. CDR3 protein: CASSLWGSGNTIYF. The CDR3 DNA is TGCGCCAGCAGCTTGTGGGGATCCGGAAACACCATATATTTT.